The 23 T cell receptor beta chains listed next were all sequenced from one sample in a study of control samples from healthy donors and cancer patients. Assay used: immunoSEQ multiplex PCR; TCRdb lists only in-frame clones, some missing. The sample lists tens of thousands of clones; about 88% were seen once. The sequenced sample was PBMCs. These receptors were taken from a man aged 65-85 years with lung cancer.

The chain links TRBV28 to TRBJ2-7; TRBD1 matches at 7 bases. This CDR3 is built from 14 residues. Germline trimming cut 4 bases from V and 2 bases from J; bases unmatched to any gene: 5. CDR1 and CDR2 from the germline V gene are MDHEN and SYDVKM. CDR3 DNA sequence: TGTGCCAGCAGTTACTACGGGACAGCCTACGAGCAGTACTTC. Residues: CASSYYGTAYEQYF.

This chain joins TRBV5-1 and TRBJ1-1; D perhaps matches TRBD1 (6 bases). The CDR3 length is 14 residues. Germline loops: CDR1 SGHRS, CDR2 YFSETQ. V was clipped by 7 bases and J by 0 bases, with 13 bases between them. This CDR3 reads CASGKGGVNTEAFF. The CDR3, as DNA: TGCGCCAGCGGAAAAGGGGGGGTGAACACTGAAGCTTTCTTT.

The chain recombines TRBV9 with TRBJ1-2; D remains ambiguous. V was shortened by 7 bases and J by 4 bases, with 14 bases between the two germline ends. Germline V gene sequence: CDR1 SGDLS, CDR2 YYNGEE. The CDR3 contains 13 residues. DNA for the CDR3: TGTGCCAGCGGGGAGGAGGGAGGCTATGGCTACACCTTC. It is translated as CASGEEGGYGYTF.

The gene calls are TRBV3-1 (or the pseudogene TRBV3-2) and TRBJ2-7, with 8 bases lining up with TRBD2. After removal of 4 bases from V and 0 bases from J, the junction contained 11 bases not matched to a gene. The germline CDR1 and CDR2 sequences are LGHDT and YNNKEL (reference sequence). This CDR3 contains 17 residues. The CDR3 nucleotides are TGTGCCAGCAGCCCAGAAGGGCGGCGGGGGGCCTCCTACGAGCAGTACTTC. Translation: CASSPEGRRGASYEQYF.

The chain recombines TRBV18 with TRBJ2-7; D is possibly TRBD1 or TRBD2 (5 bases each). The V end lost 5 bases, the J end lost 3 bases, and 14 bases lay between the germline ends. CDR3 size: 14 residues. Germline-derived CDR1 and CDR2 are KGHSH and LQKENI. The CDR3 DNA reads as TGTGCCAGCTCAGGGAGAACCGACAGCTACGAGCAGTACTTC. The encoded protein is CASSGRTDSYEQYF.

The rearrangement links TRBV3-1 (or the pseudogene TRBV3-2) to TRBJ1-1, with TRBD1 as a possible D gene (5 bases). The CDR3 length is 14 residues. V was cut by 4 bases and J by 5 bases, with 14 bases left in between. Germline lookup yields CDR1 LGHDT and CDR2 YNNKEL (reference sequence). The CDR3 region is CASSLTGGWTEAFF. The CDR3 DNA reads TGTGCCAGCAGCCTAACGGGGGGGTGGACTGAAGCTTTCTTT.

V usage is TRBV25-1 and J usage is TRBJ1-3, with D unresolved. Trimming took 5 bases from V and 1 from J, leaving 12 bases between them. The CDR3 spans 15 residues. CDR1 MGHDK and CDR2 SYGVNS come from the germline V gene. The CDR3 reads CASSQTSGSGNTIYF. CDR3 bases: TGTGCCAGCAGTCAAACGAGTGGATCTGGAAACACCATATATTTT.

The chain uses TRBV27 and TRBJ2-7, with 11 bases lining up with TRBD2. Looked up from germline, CDR1 is MNHEY and CDR2 is SMNVEV (reference sequence). The CDR3 spans 18 residues. V lost 2 bases and J lost 2; bases outside the gene matches: 11. Written as DNA, the CDR3 is TGTGCCAGCAGTTTACTAGGTCTAGCGGGGGGCGAGGCCTACGAGCAGTACTTC. This encodes CASSLLGLAGGEAYEQYF.

CDR3 DNA: TGTGCCAGCCGGCGGACGGTTGGGTATGGCTACACCTTC. This encodes CASRRTVGYGYTF. The chain carries TRBV7-2 and TRBJ1-2; D is uncertain. This CDR3 comprises 13 residues. Trimming shortened V by 8 bases and J by 5 bases, and 15 bases separated the two germline ends. Germline CDR1 reads SGHTA; CDR2 reads FQGNSA.

The chain joins TRBV4-1 to TRBJ2-7; D is perhaps TRBD2 (6 bases). Germline V gene lookup returns CDR1 MGHRA and CDR2 YSYEKL. The length of the CDR3 is 14 residues. The V end lost 1 base, the J end lost 5 bases, and 12 bases lay between the germline ends. The CDR3 sequence is CASSQVWRGHEQYF. CDR3 sequence (DNA): TGCGCCAGCAGCCAAGTGTGGAGGGGCCACGAGCAGTACTTC.

This sequence joins TRBV24-1 and TRBJ2-3; D might be TRBD1 (6 bases). Trimming removed 0 bases from V and 0 bases from J, with 9 bases in between. CDR3 length equals 16 residues. Germline CDR1 reads KGHDR; CDR2 reads SFDVKD. The DNA for the CDR3 is TGTGCCACCAGTGATTTGGGGACAACTAGCACAGATACGCAGTATTTT. Its protein product is CATSDLGTTSTDTQYF.

The chain uses TRBV4-3 and TRBJ1-5, with D hard to call. The germline V gene encodes CDR1 LGHNA and CDR2 YSLEER. V was trimmed by 0 bases and J by 5 bases, leaving 11 bases between them. The CDR3 totals 15 residues. The CDR3 DNA is TGCGCCAGCAGCCAAGATCGGCAGCCAGATCAGCCCCAGCATTTT. Its translation is CASSQDRQPDQPQHF.

This chain connects TRBV12-3 or TRBV12-4 to TRBJ1-6; no reliable D call. Trimming left V 2 bases short and J 7 bases short, with 6 bases between. The CDR3 runs 13 residues. The DNA for the CDR3 is TGTGCCAGCAGTTTAAACGGAAATTCACCCCTCCACTTT. It yields the protein CASSLNGNSPLHF.

V and J are TRBV19 and TRBJ1-6; no firm D call. CDR1 is LNHDA and CDR2 is SQIVND in the germline V gene (reference sequence). V lost 5 bases and J 8 bases, leaving 10 bases between the germline ends. The CDR3 has 13 residues. CDR3: CASSATAHSPLHF. CDR3 DNA: TGTGCCAGTAGTGCCACCGCTCATTCACCCCTCCACTTT. Complete variable domain (other parts from reference TRBV19 and TRBJ1-6): DGGITQSPKYLFRKEGQNVTLSCEQNLNHDAMYWYRQDPGQGLRLIYYSQIVNDFQKGDIAEGYSVSREKKESFPLTVTSAQKNPTAFYLCASSATAHSPLHFGNGTRLTVT.

The genes are TRBV15 and TRBJ2-3; D call uncertain. The CDR3 covers 14 residues. V was pared by 4 bases and J by 6 bases, with 14 bases between. Per germline, CDR1 LNHNV and CDR2 YYDKDF (reference sequence). CDR3 loop: CATSTSRRVDTQYF. The DNA for the CDR3 is TGTGCCACCAGCACCAGCCGGAGAGTGGATACGCAGTATTTT.

Only one count was recorded for this clone. V is TRBV7-9 and J is TRBJ2-7, with TRBD2 matching 11 bases. The CDR3 is 16 residues long. The trim removed 5 bases at V and 6 bases at J, leaving 12 bases unmatched. The germline V gene has CDR1 SEHNR and CDR2 FQNEAQ (reference sequence). The CDR3 loop is CASSPLLAGAPLEQYF. Here the CDR3 DNA reads TGTGCCAGCAGCCCCCTACTAGCGGGAGCTCCCCTCGAGCAGTACTTC.

The V call is TRBV9, the J call TRBJ2-7; 10 positions agree with TRBD1. This CDR3 has 16 amino acids. Per the germline V gene, CDR1 is SGDLS and CDR2 is YYNGEE. Trimming cost V 5 bases and J 1 base; bases outside gene matches: 9. This CDR3 reads CASSSGLGQGSYEQYF. The CDR3 nucleotides are TGTGCCAGCAGTAGCGGTTTGGGACAGGGGTCCTACGAGCAGTACTTC.

The chain employs TRBV2 and TRBJ1-2, with 7 bases fitting TRBD1. Germline CDR1 is SNHLY and CDR2 is FYNNEI. This CDR3 has 14 amino acids. With 2 bases clipped from V and 6 bases from J, the junction kept 6 bases outside the gene matches. This CDR3 reads CASSESRQGHGYTF. DNA of the CDR3: TGTGCCAGCAGTGAAAGTCGACAGGGCCATGGCTACACCTTC.

This clone has only a few counts. The V and J genes are TRBV5-1 and TRBJ2-3; possibly TRBD2 for D (5 bases). The CDR3 has 13 residues. Trimming left V 4 bases short and J 2 bases short, with 8 bases between. Germline V gene sequence: CDR1 SGHRS, CDR2 YFSETQ. This CDR3 reads CASSSGYTDTQYF. The CDR3 nucleotides are TGCGCCAGCAGCAGCGGTTACACAGATACGCAGTATTTT.

The CDR3 is CASSPAGVGTEAFF. CDR3 sequence (DNA): TGTGCCAGCAGCCCCGCGGGGGTAGGGACTGAAGCTTTCTTT. This sequence joins TRBV7-9 and TRBJ1-1; weak D call: TRBD1 (5 bases). V gave up 5 bases and J gave up 5 bases, with 15 bases separating them. From germline, CDR1 is SEHNR and CDR2 FQNEAQ (reference sequence). The CDR3 spans 14 residues.

The J gene is TRBJ1-5, the V gene TRBV19; the D gene is possibly TRBD1 (5 bases). Germline V lookup: CDR1 LNHDA, CDR2 SQIVND (reference sequence). This CDR3 spans 15 amino acids. V lost 8 bases to trimming and J lost 3 bases, with 17 bases between them. The DNA of the CDR3 is TGTGCCAGTGTCCGGACATCAGATCCCAATCAGCCCCAGCATTTT. This codes for CASVRTSDPNQPQHF.

The table lists this clone with a few counts. The chain joins TRBV5-1 to TRBJ2-7; D call uncertain. This CDR3 has 13 residues. V lost 4 bases and J lost 5, with 13 bases in between. The germline V gene encodes CDR1 SGHRS and CDR2 YFSETQ. CDR3 sequence (DNA): TGCGCCAGCAGCATCCTCGCGGTTAACGAGCAGTACTTC. As protein: CASSILAVNEQYF.

The gene calls are TRBV12-5 and TRBJ2-7; D is undetermined. The CDR3 has 14 residues. Between the trimmed V and J ends, which lost 0 bases and 2 bases, there was a span of 8 bases. CDR1 is LGHNT, CDR2 FRNRAP, per germline. The CDR3, as DNA: TGTGCTAGTGGTTTGGTCGGCTCTACCTACGAGCAGTACTTC. Translating gives CASGLVGSTYEQYF.